This T cell receptor beta chain is drawn from a study of beta chain features in type 1 diabetes (dated by TCRdb to between 2018 and 2020). Regarding the complete study: No differences in mean age, gender distribution, total cell number or subset yield were found between patients and healthy donors. Across all samples, fewer than 110,000,000 sorted cells were examined, and cell number per subset correlated strongly with RNA yield. In the study, TCRB repertoires of sorted circulating CD4+ T cell subsets from recently diagnosed type 1 diabetes patients were compared with those of matched healthy donors. Naive and central memory subsets were obtained from all 28 donors, but regulatory and stem cell-like memory subsets were isolated from only 8 patients and 8 healthy donors.

Here V drops 4 bases and J drops 6 bases, and the junction holds 9 bases not matched to any gene. CDR1 and CDR2, per the germline V gene (reference sequence), are LNHDA and SQIVND. Including the terminal cysteine and phenylalanine, the CDR3 comprises 14 residues. Only CDR3 DNA is held: 42 bases, read in frame from base 1. The entire isolated RNA was reverse transcribed using the High Capacity cDNA Reverse Transcription Kit, and thus expressed TCRB transcripts were sequenced. Deep immunoSEQ sequencing was performed on naive, central memory and regulatory T cell samples, with an average of approximately 3.9 million total reads per sample. Sorted cells were lysed in RLT buffer, and RNA was extracted using DNase-treated RNeasy Micro or Mini kits according to cell number. Each cell subset was processed on its own to prevent cross-contamination, while patient and healthy donor samples were processed together. The immunoSEQ multiplex PCR was used to amplify TCRB sequences from cDNA, generating 87-bp fragments that spanned the CDR3 region. Amplicons were sequenced on the Illumina HiSeq platform. The study's processing was this. Synthetic template baselines were used to correct PCR bias computationally, reads within Hamming distance 2 were collapsed together, and singletons that could not be merged were discarded. Reads were aligned against IMGT to assign V, D and J genes, CDR3 length and insertions or deletions at six rearrangement sites. Clonotype counts were normalized to sorted cell number within each subset before computing true diversity and Gini coefficients with the tcR R package. Repertoire sharing was quantified using the overlap coefficient calculated on TCRB nucleotide sequences. As a proxy for the pre-selection repertoire, out-of-frame TCRB sequences from naive cells were analyzed. Here the immuneACCESS table is served through TCRdb, limited to in-frame sequences with V and J called. Missing clones are a known gap in these copies; in checked studies unresolved V genes cover under half, and the rest lacks a known reason. The V and J calls and clone size are taken from that table; D and trimming were inferred from the DNA. The sample yields more than 550,000 clones; 11% to 15% were counted once. Of the sample, approximately 0.042% is held by the ten largest clones.

Points the paper makes about the study in general: Because the HLA sub-analyses included only small numbers of individuals, any influence of HLA type on TCRB rearrangement was left unresolved. PCR may preferentially amplify shorter templates, but because patient and control samples were amplified and corrected together, any resulting skew would affect both groups equally. Patients with type 1 diabetes made fewer insertions and deleted more nucleotides at VDJ recombination sites, implying thymic rearrangement abnormalities. In all four CD4+ subsets, TCRB CDR3 length was moderately but significantly shorter in type 1 diabetes patients. Because cDNA rather than genomic DNA was sequenced, highly expressing activated cells could have been over-represented, although no difference in activation and CD3 levels was found between groups. Naive, central memory and regulatory TCRB repertoires appeared more similar among patients than among healthy donors.

From each donor, a single peripheral blood sample of around 120 mL on average was drawn into heparinised tubes. Using a panel that included CD45RO, CCR7, CD25, CD127, CD95 and CD27, naive, central memory, regulatory and stem cell-like memory CD4+ T cells were sorted on a BD FACSAria II. Every sorted population had a purity above 95%. Right away, PBMCs were isolated by Lymphoprep density gradient centrifugation and were stained directly, with no culture step. To minimize batch effects, samples were stained and sorted in pairs, one healthy donor with one patient per experiment. Worth noting for this clone: Its target antigen remains unknown. Base qualities are not at hand, and no much larger clone is one base apart.

The sequenced material came from naive CD4+ T cells from blood. The cell subset or site label on this specimen signifies: true naive CD4+ T cells. This receptor was taken from a man between 18 and 35 years old with type 1 diabetes. The rearrangement joined TRBV19 to TRBJ2-7; 7 nucleotides in the junction match TRBD1. The CDR3 protein: CASSTAGGQSEQYF. The DNA sequence is as follows: TGTGCCAGTAGTACGGCAGGGGGTCAGAGCGAGCAGTACTTC. Outside the CDR3, residues come from the reference TRBV19 and TRBJ2-7 proteins, so the full variable domain is: DGGITQSPKYLFRKEGQNVTLSCEQNLNHDAMYWYRQDPGQGLRLIYYSQIVNDFQKGDIAEGYSVSREKKESFPLTVTSAQKNPTAFYLCASSTAGGQSEQYFGPGTRLTVT.